The next 20 T cell receptor beta chains were all read from a single sample in a study of shared clonotypes between healthy human individuals. The naive CD8 subset, CD45RO-negative cells positively selected for CCR7, excluded terminally differentiated effector memory CD45RA+ cells. Sequenced by immunoSEQ multiplex PCR; TCRdb stores in-frame clones only, minus some. The table shows some 2 million clones, with approximately 94% occurring only once. Sequencing used naive CD8+ T cells sorted from blood. All receptors come from a man aged 18-30 years in good health.

Points on this clone: This specimen includes other DNA sequences encoding the same CDR3. The CDR3 protein is CASSVGGGSEQYF. The CDR3 DNA reads as TGTGCCAGCAGCGTTGGTGGGGGTTCAGAGCAGTACTTC. J is TRBJ2-7 and V is TRBV9; D is tentatively TRBD1 or TRBD2 (5 bases each). The CDR3 contains 13 residues. CDR1 is SGDLS, CDR2 YYNGEE, per germline. Trimming shortened V by 2 bases and J by 7 bases, and 13 bases separated the two germline ends.

This chain uses TRBV27 with TRBJ1-1, with D tentatively TRBD1 (6 bases). V lost 2 bases to trimming and J lost 8 bases, with 12 bases between them. Germline V gives CDR1 MNHEY, CDR2 SMNVEV (reference sequence). This CDR3 has 13 residues. The CDR3 region is CASSLPGGLEAFF. The CDR3 bases are TGTGCCAGCAGTTTACCTGGGGGGCTAGAAGCTTTCTTT.

The V and J genes are TRBV2 and TRBJ1-3, with no clear D. Germline lookup yields CDR1 SNHLY and CDR2 FYNNEI. The V end lost 4 bases, the J end lost 1 base, and 14 bases lay between the germline ends. The length of the CDR3 is 16 residues. CDR3 nucleotide sequence: TGTGCCAGCAGTGTTGAACTTAATCCATCTGGAAACACCATATATTTT. Translated, it gives CASSVELNPSGNTIYF.

The chain uses TRBV6-6 and TRBJ2-1; D might be TRBD1 (6 bases). CDR1 and CDR2 (germline): MNHNY, SVGAGI (reference sequence). Trimming pared 6 bases from V and 6 bases from J, leaving 12 bases between. The CDR3 has 13 residues. The CDR3 nucleotides read TGTGCCAGCAGGGACAGTCCTAGCAATGAGCAGTTCTTC. This encodes CASRDSPSNEQFF.

Of note for this clone: Other DNA sequences in the same sample also yield this CDR3. The chain is built from TRBV9 and TRBJ2-7; D tentatively reads TRBD1 or TRBD2 (6 bases each). V was clipped by 4 bases and J by 2 bases, with 13 bases between them. This CDR3 contains 14 residues. Germline V gene lookup returns CDR1 SGDLS and CDR2 YYNGEE. The CDR3 protein is CASSLGGSPYEQYF. The CDR3 DNA sequence: TGTGCCAGCAGCTTAGGGGGGTCCCCCTACGAGCAGTACTTC.

The chain links TRBV6-1 to TRBJ2-3; no firm D call. The CDR3 totals 15 residues. The V gene's germline CDR1 is MNHNS and CDR2 SASEGT. V gave up 10 bases and J gave up 0 bases, with 17 bases separating them. The CDR3 sequence: CAISATLASTDTQYF. CDR3 DNA sequence: TGTGCCATATCGGCCACCCTCGCTAGCACAGATACGCAGTATTTT.

A note on this clone: Other DNA sequences within the sample encode an identical CDR3. The J gene is TRBJ2-7, the V gene TRBV30; no clear D gene. V was pared by 2 bases and J by 4 bases, with 6 bases between. Germline V gives CDR1 GTSNPN, CDR2 SVGIG (reference sequence). CDR3 size: 11 residues. CDR3 protein: CAWSSRYEQYF. The CDR3 DNA sequence: TGTGCCTGGAGTTCAAGGTACGAGCAGTACTTC.

Concerning this clone itself: Germline and junction disagree at one end, which may indicate a read error. This chain joins TRBV4-1 and TRBJ2-5; a possible D gene is TRBD2 (6 bases). Germline V gives CDR1 MGHRA, CDR2 YSYEKL. This CDR3 comprises 14 residues. Here the CDR3 DNA reads TGCGCCAGCAGCCCCTCTAGCGATCAAGAGCCCCAGTACTTC. As protein: CASSPSSDQEPQYF.

The chain joins TRBV7-9 to TRBJ1-2; no reliable D call. Trimming took 4 bases from V and 0 from J, leaving 12 bases between them. Germline loops: CDR1 SEHNR, CDR2 FQNEAQ (reference sequence). The CDR3 covers 15 residues. This chain's CDR3 is CASSSSRGANYGYTF. As DNA, the CDR3 is TGTGCCAGCAGCTCAAGCCGCGGAGCTAACTATGGCTACACCTTC.

This chain uses TRBV5-4 with TRBJ2-7; 8 bases agree with TRBD2. CDR1 is SGHNT, CDR2 YYREEE, per germline (reference sequence). After removal of 4 bases from V and 2 bases from J, the junction contained 8 bases not matched to a gene. This CDR3 is 15 amino acids long. CDR3 DNA sequence: TGTGCCAGCAGCCGGAGGGGCGGGGGGACCTACGAGCAGTACTTC. Protein sequence: CASSRRGGGTYEQYF.

As regards this clone: The junction and the germline gene differ at one end; a read error may be behind it. V and J are TRBV6-5 and TRBJ1-5, with D possibly matching TRBD1 (5 bases). Germline V gene sequence: CDR1 MNHEY, CDR2 SVGAGI. CDR3 size: 16 residues. In nucleotides, the CDR3 is TGTGCCAGCAGTCACTCCACAGGTTTTCCCAATCAGCCCCAGCATTTT. Translating it yields CASSHSTGFPNQPQHF.

V and J are TRBV2 and TRBJ2-7; tentative D call: TRBD1 (5 bases). V lost 7 bases, J lost 1 base, and 11 bases lay in between. There are 13 residues in the CDR3. The germline CDR1 and CDR2 sequences are SNHLY and FYNNEI. CDR3 DNA: TGTGCCAGCATTGGGGCAGCTTCCTACGAGCAGTACTTC. Amino acid sequence: CASIGAASYEQYF.

The sample holds one count of this clone. The chain recombines TRBV28 with TRBJ2-2; TRBD1 might be the D (5 bases). Trimming left V 6 bases short and J 0 bases short, with 14 bases between. This CDR3 region has 16 residues. Germline CDR1 and CDR2: MDHEN and SYDVKM. CDR3 protein: CASRLTQTANTGELFF. In nucleotides, the CDR3 is TGTGCCAGCAGGCTAACCCAGACAGCGAACACCGGGGAGCTGTTTTTT.

This clone was seen a single time. The chain uses TRBV6-6 and TRBJ1-1; D is uncertain. The CDR3 totals 16 residues. Deletions cut 0 bases from V and 7 bases from J, with 18 bases between. Germline CDR1 MNHNY, CDR2 SVGAGI (reference sequence). CDR3 in amino acids: CASSYSADGAVFEAFF. In DNA form, the CDR3 reads TGTGCCAGCAGTTACTCAGCGGATGGAGCGGTATTTGAAGCTTTCTTT.

In its sample, this clone was seen once. The chain carries TRBV6-6 and TRBJ2-7, with D possibly matching TRBD2 (6 bases). Germline V gene sequence: CDR1 MNHNY, CDR2 SVGAGI (reference sequence). V lost 2 bases and J lost 5, with 10 bases in between. The CDR3 has 13 amino acids. In DNA, the CDR3 is TGTGCCAGCAGTTACAGGGGAGGCGACGAGCAGTACTTC. This encodes CASSYRGGDEQYF.

As regards this clone: Additional DNA sequences in this sample encode the identical CDR3. V gene TRBV9 combines with J gene TRBJ2-7; D is tentatively TRBD1 or TRBD2 (5 bases each). In germline, CDR1 is SGDLS, CDR2 YYNGEE. The CDR3 is 13 amino acids. Trimming cost V 0 bases and J 4 bases, with 8 bases left between them. The CDR3 nucleotides read TGTGCCAGCAGCGTAGGGGACGGGTACGAGCAGTACTTC. It is translated as CASSVGDGYEQYF. Full variable domain (remainder filled in from reference TRBV9 and TRBJ2-7): DSGVTQTPKHLITATGQRVTLRCSPRSGDLSVYWYQQSLDQGLQFLIQYYNGEERAKGNILERFSAQQFPDLHSELNLSSLELGDSALYFCASSVGDGYEQYFGPGTRLTVT.

The CDR3 bases are TGTGCCAGTGGACAACACAGGGGCGAGCAGTACTTC. Protein: CASGQHRGEQYF. The V and J genes are TRBV19 and TRBJ2-7, with 7 bases fitting TRBD1. Germline lookup yields CDR1 LNHDA and CDR2 SQIVND (reference sequence). This CDR3 is built from 12 residues. Unmatched junction bases numbered 7, after V lost 8 bases and J lost 6 bases.

The chain has TRBV11-2 and TRBJ2-7; tentative D call: TRBD2 (7 bases). The V gene's germline CDR1 is SGHAT and CDR2 FQNNGV. Deletions cut 7 bases from V and 5 bases from J, with 12 bases between. The CDR3 has 12 residues. The CDR3 is CASTQGGDEQYF. CDR3 DNA sequence: TGTGCCAGCACCCAAGGGGGGGACGAGCAGTACTTC.

The rearrangement joins TRBV5-6 to TRBJ1-2; 7 bases are shared with TRBD1. The CDR3 loop spans 14 amino acids. CDR1 is SGHDT and CDR2 is YYEEEE in the germline V gene. Losses at the gene ends were 5 bases for V and 6 bases for J; bases not matched to a gene: 10. The CDR3 is CASSSDRTVDGYTF. CDR3 bases: TGTGCCAGCAGTTCGGACAGGACAGTCGATGGCTACACCTTC.

The CDR3 region has the DNA TGTGCCTGGAGTCCCCCGGGGGGGGGCTATAATTCACCCCTCCACTTT. This translates into CAWSPPGGGYNSPLHF. The V and J genes are TRBV30 and TRBJ1-6, with a possible D match to TRBD1 (5 bases). Germline lookup yields CDR1 GTSNPN and CDR2 SVGIG (reference sequence). The CDR3 is made up of 16 amino acids. V was pared by 2 bases and J by 3 bases, with 14 bases between. Based on the CDR3 plus reference TRBV30 and TRBJ1-6, the full variable domain is SQTIHQWPATLVQPVGSPLSLECTVEGTSNPNLYWYRQAAGRGLQLLFYSVGIGQISSEVPQNLSASRPQDRQFILSSKKLLLSDSGFYLCAWSPPGGGYNSPLHFGNGTRLTVT.